This TCR beta chain stems from a study of blood T cell repertoires in COVID-19. Turning to the study itself: The United States, Italy and Spain provided the acute and convalescent COVID-19 samples. Sample material is recorded as cDNA or gDNA derived from T cells, B-cell-depleted T cells, or PBMCs.

Study processing details: Reference gene primer amplification gave estimated nucleated cell counts. Assay: immunoSEQ multiplex PCR; the TCRdb copy retains only in-frame clones and omits some. The V and J calls and clone size come from that table; D and trimming were worked out from the DNA. This table holds 140,000 or so clones, just under 80% found once. The germline CDR1 and CDR2 sequences are LNHDA and SQIVND (reference sequence). V trimming: 5 bases; J trimming: 5 bases; junction bases outside the gene matches: 8. The CDR3 is made up of 15 amino acids. The clonotype comes from a woman aged 60-75 years with acute or convalescent COVID-19. Material for sequencing was peripheral blood. The chain carries TRBV19 and TRBJ2-2; 7 bases fit TRBD2. The CDR3 protein is CASSAGGRRTGELFF. The CDR3 DNA reads as TGTGCCAGTAGTGCCGGCGGGAGAAGGACCGGGGAGCTGTTTTTT.